This entry lists 28 T cell receptor beta chains sequenced from one sample in a study of cytomegalovirus exposure and HLA in healthy donors. Amplification used 60 Vbeta primers and 13 Jbeta primers. Assay used: immunoSEQ multiplex PCR; TCRdb lists only in-frame clones, some missing. The repertoire holds about 130,000 clones, about 74% seen once, with 4.3% in the top ten. The sample consisted of PBMCs. The receptor source for this set is a man between 18 and 35 years old in good health and CMV-seropositive.

V and J are TRBV2 and TRBJ2-3; 8 bases fit TRBD2. V lost 4 bases to trimming and J lost 2 bases; unmatched junction nucleotides: 5. Germline V gives CDR1 SNHLY, CDR2 FYNNEI. The CDR3 totals 15 residues. The CDR3 here is CASSVMRGDTDTQYF. The DNA of the CDR3 is TGTGCCAGCAGTGTTATGCGGGGGGACACAGATACGCAGTATTTT. Full variable domain (remainder filled in from reference TRBV2 and TRBJ2-3): EPEVTQTPSHQVTQMGQEVILRCVPISNHLYFYWYRQILGQKVEFLVSFYNNEISEKSEIFDDQFSVERPDGSNFTLKIRSTKLEDSAMYFCASSVMRGDTDTQYFGPGTRLTVL.

The chain carries TRBV27 and TRBJ2-7; TRBD2 matches at 8 bases. The germline V gene encodes CDR1 MNHEY and CDR2 SMNVEV (reference sequence). The CDR3 extends over 15 amino acids. V shed 5 bases, J shed 7 bases, and the junction held 13 bases outside the gene matches. The CDR3 protein is CASSHPGSGKGEQYF. The DNA for the CDR3 is TGTGCCAGCAGTCACCCCGGTAGCGGGAAGGGGGAGCAGTACTTC.

The chain carries TRBV7-2 and TRBJ1-4, with D perhaps matching TRBD1 (5 bases). The germline gives CDR1 SGHTA, CDR2 FQGNSA. The CDR3 spans 14 residues. Trimming left V 2 bases short and J 8 bases short, with 12 bases between. The CDR3 DNA reads as TGTGCCAGCAGCTTAATGGGGGGTCCGGAAAAACTGTTTTTT. This sequence encodes CASSLMGGPEKLFF.

CDR3 nucleotide sequence: TGCGCCAGCAGCTTGGCCGAGGGAAGGGAGACCCAGTACTTC. This gives the protein CASSLAEGRETQYF. The chain couples TRBV5-1 to TRBJ2-5; D is perhaps TRBD2 (5 bases). The germline V gene has CDR1 SGHRS and CDR2 YFSETQ. The CDR3 runs 14 residues. The ends were cut back, 0 bases at V and 5 bases at J, with 11 bases in the middle.

The genes are TRBV2 and TRBJ2-7; D might be TRBD1 (7 bases). The CDR3 has 13 amino acids. Germline CDR1 and CDR2: SNHLY and FYNNEI. CDR3: CAIRAGTAYEQYF. For the CDR3, the DNA is TGTGCGATTAGGGCGGGGACAGCCTACGAGCAGTACTTC. Combining the CDR3 with reference TRBV2 and TRBJ2-7 gives the whole variable domain EPEVTQTPSHQVTQMGQEVILRCVPISNHLYFYWYRQILGQKVEFLVSFYNNEISEKSEIFDDQFSVERPDGSNFTLKIRSTKLEDSAMYFCAIRAGTAYEQYFGPGTRLTVT.

The chain links TRBV5-5 to TRBJ2-1; TRBD2 agrees at 8 bases. This CDR3 spans 16 amino acids. Trimming cost V 0 bases and J 4 bases; bases outside gene matches: 6. Germline-derived CDR1 and CDR2 are SGHKS and YYEKEE (reference sequence). CDR3 region: CASSLGGSGVYNEQFF. The CDR3 DNA follows: TGTGCCAGCAGCTTGGGGGGTAGCGGGGTATACAATGAGCAGTTCTTC.

This clone was seen only a few times. The gene calls are TRBV27 and TRBJ2-1, with a weak D call TRBD1 (6 bases). V was trimmed by 6 bases and J by 9 bases, leaving 12 bases between them. In germline, CDR1 is MNHEY, CDR2 SMNVEV (reference sequence). The CDR3 covers 12 residues. CDR3 nucleotides: TGTGCCAGCAGCCTACAGGGCAGTGAGCAGTTCTTC. It encodes CASSLQGSEQFF.

The V and J genes are TRBV28 and TRBJ2-1; TRBD2 agrees at 7 bases. Germline loops: CDR1 MDHEN, CDR2 SYDVKM. This CDR3 spans 17 amino acids. J was trimmed by 7 bases and V by 11 bases; bases with no gene match: 23. The DNA of the CDR3 is TGTGCCCTCAGTAGCGGGTTCGGGACTAAAGGTATGAATGAGCAGTTCTTC. Protein sequence: CALSSGFGTKGMNEQFF. Using reference TRBV28 and TRBJ2-1 for the parts outside the CDR3, the full variable domain is DVKVTQSSRYLVKRTGEKVFLECVQDMDHENMFWYRQDPGLGLRLIYFSYDVKMKEKGDIPEGYSVSREKKERFSLILESASTNQTSMYLCALSSGFGTKGMNEQFFGPGTRLTVL.

V usage is TRBV6-5 and J usage is TRBJ1-6; D may be TRBD1 (6 bases). This CDR3 is built from 15 residues. CDR1 MNHEY and CDR2 SVGAGI come from the germline V gene. V was trimmed by 4 bases and J by 9 bases, leaving 16 bases between them. As DNA, the CDR3 is TGTGCCAGCAGTTTCAACTGGCAGGGGACTTCACCCCTCCACTTT. This translates into CASSFNWQGTSPLHF.

The chain links TRBV30 to TRBJ1-5; D is perhaps TRBD1 (5 bases). The CDR3 is made up of 14 amino acids. Germline CDR1 GTSNPN, CDR2 SVGIG (reference sequence). The germline V and J ends were trimmed by 2 bases and 5 bases, with 13 bases remaining between them. CDR3 in amino acids: CAWSRGRAYQPQHF. CDR3 DNA: TGTGCCTGGAGTCGTGGCAGGGCTTATCAGCCCCAGCATTTT.

CDR3 region: CASSSGGYEAFF. The DNA for the CDR3 is TGCGCCAGCAGCTCGGGGGGGTATGAAGCTTTCTTT. V gene TRBV5-1 combines with J gene TRBJ1-1, with D perhaps TRBD1 (5 bases). The CDR3 runs 12 residues. CDR1 and CDR2 from the germline V gene are SGHRS and YFSETQ. V was trimmed by 3 bases and J by 7 bases, leaving 10 bases between them. Full variable domain (missing parts from reference TRBV5-1 and TRBJ1-1): KAGVTQTPRYLIKTRGQQVTLSCSPISGHRSVSWYQQTPGQGLQFLFEYFSETQRNKGNFPGRFSGRQFSNSRSEMNVSTLELGDSALYLCASSSGGYEAFFGQGTRLTVV.

V usage is TRBV27 and J usage is TRBJ2-7; 8 bases map to TRBD1. The CDR3 has 14 residues. The germline V gene has CDR1 MNHEY and CDR2 SMNVEV (reference sequence). V shed 5 bases and J 4 bases; nucleotides not matched to a gene: 7. The CDR3 loop is CASSTGTGLYEQYF. The CDR3 DNA sequence: TGTGCCAGCAGTACCGGGACAGGTCTTTACGAGCAGTACTTC.

The genes are TRBV12-5 and TRBJ2-7; 10 positions agree with TRBD1. The CDR3 loop spans 15 amino acids. Trimming at V came to 2 bases and at J to 4 bases, leaving 5 bases not matched to a gene. Germline values: CDR1 LGHNT, CDR2 FRNRAP. In DNA form, the CDR3 reads TGTGCTAGTGGTTTGATGGGACAGGGGCGGTACGAGCAGTACTTC. As protein: CASGLMGQGRYEQYF.

This rearrangement joins TRBV6-6 to TRBJ1-5; 8 bases agree with TRBD1. CDR1 is MNHNY, CDR2 SVGAGI, per germline (reference sequence). Losses at the gene ends were 4 bases for V and 6 bases for J; bases not matched to a gene: 8. The CDR3 totals 15 residues. CDR3 bases: TGTGCCAGCAGTTCTGGACAGGGTGTCCTTCAGCCCCAGCATTTT. Translation: CASSSGQGVLQPQHF.

This clone was picked up a small number of times. This chain joins TRBV7-9 and TRBJ2-5; 11 bases map to TRBD2. J lost 4 bases, V lost 5 bases, and 9 bases had no gene match. The length of the CDR3 is 16 residues. Germline V gene sequence: CDR1 SEHNR, CDR2 FQNEAQ (reference sequence). The DNA of the CDR3 is TGTGCCAGCAGCCCGAGACTAGCGGGAATTGGAGAGACCCAGTACTTC. Amino acid sequence: CASSPRLAGIGETQYF. Based on the CDR3 plus reference TRBV7-9 and TRBJ2-5, the full variable domain is DTGVSQNPRHKITKRGQNVTFRCDPISEHNRLYWYRQTLGQGPEFLTYFQNEAQLEKSRLLSDRFSAERPKGSFSTLEIQRTEQGDSAMYLCASSPRLAGIGETQYFGPGTRLLVL.

The chain couples TRBV7-8 to TRBJ2-7; 10 bases fit TRBD2. CDR3 length: 18 residues. Germline CDR1 SGHVS, CDR2 FQNEAQ. V dropped 4 bases and J dropped 2; count of bases not matched to a gene: 14. The CDR3 loop is CASSSQGAGGPRTYEQYF. CDR3 DNA sequence: TGTGCCAGCAGCTCCCAAGGAGCGGGAGGGCCTAGGACCTACGAGCAGTACTTC. Looking up the rest from reference TRBV7-8 and TRBJ2-7 gives the full variable domain: GAGVSQSPRYKVAKRGQDVALRCDPISGHVSLFWYQQALGQGPEFLTYFQNEAQLDKSGLPSDRFFAERPEGSVSTLKIQRTQQEDSAVYLCASSSQGAGGPRTYEQYFGPGTRLTVT.

V and J are TRBV27 and TRBJ1-5; D remains unclear. This CDR3 has 16 residues. Germline CDR1 MNHEY, CDR2 SMNVEV (reference sequence). Trimming left V 7 bases short and J 6 bases short, with 22 bases between. The CDR3 bases are TGTGCCAGCAAAAGATCTAAGGACCCGCGGGGTCAGCCCCAGCATTTT. Amino acids: CASKRSKDPRGQPQHF.

The rearrangement uses TRBV4-2 and TRBJ2-2, with unresolved D. The CDR3 loop spans 16 amino acids. V lost 4 bases and J 0 bases, leaving 12 bases between the germline ends. Germline V gene lookup returns CDR1 LGHNA and CDR2 YNFKEQ. The chain's CDR3 is CASSLYVGANTGELFF. The CDR3 DNA sequence: TGTGCCAGCAGCCTCTACGTCGGAGCGAACACCGGGGAGCTGTTTTTT.

The rearrangement links TRBV5-1 to TRBJ1-4, with a possible D match to TRBD1 (5 bases). Germline V gene sequence: CDR1 SGHRS, CDR2 YFSETQ. The V gene lost 0 bases and the J gene lost 7 bases, with 19 bases spanning the gap. The CDR3 contains 17 residues. The CDR3 DNA reads TGCGCCAGCAGCTTGGGGGGGTTGCGGACTAGCGGTGAAAAACTGTTTTTT. This encodes CASSLGGLRTSGEKLFF.

V is TRBV6-5 and J is TRBJ1-1; D is ambiguous. In germline, CDR1 is MNHEY, CDR2 SVGAGI. This CDR3 is 11 amino acids long. Trimming took 4 bases from V and 8 from J, leaving 8 bases between them. CDR3 sequence: CASSSTGEAFF. The CDR3 DNA follows: TGTGCCAGCAGTTCAACGGGAGAAGCTTTCTTT.

The chain links TRBV11-3 to TRBJ1-1, with D possibly matching TRBD1 (5 bases). The V end was cut by 4 bases, the J end by 4 bases, with 10 bases between. This CDR3 is 13 amino acids long. From germline, CDR1 is SGHNT and CDR2 YENEEA. CDR3 in DNA: TGTGCCAGCAGCTCTAGGGGAGGCACTGAAGCTTTCTTT. It codes for CASSSRGGTEAFF.

The chain recombines TRBV5-4 with TRBJ1-1; D gene unclear. Per germline, CDR1 SGHNT and CDR2 YYREEE (reference sequence). The V end was cut by 3 bases, the J end by 7 bases, with 13 bases between. This CDR3 contains 13 residues. The CDR3 spells CASSSYGRDEAFF. The DNA for the CDR3 is TGTGCCAGCAGCTCTTATGGGCGTGATGAAGCTTTCTTT.

This chain uses TRBV4-1 with TRBJ2-5, with a possible D match to TRBD1 (5 bases). Per the germline V gene, CDR1 is MGHRA and CDR2 is YSYEKL. The CDR3 extends over 16 amino acids. V was cut by 0 bases and J by 4 bases, with 15 bases left in between. CDR3 sequence (DNA): TGCGCCAGCAGCCAAGAAGGTCGGCAGGGCGGAGAGACCCAGTACTTC. Translating it yields CASSQEGRQGGETQYF.

The CDR3 spells CASSYKRTGRPTEAFF. Here the CDR3 DNA reads TGTGCCAGCAGCTACAAACGGACAGGGAGGCCCACTGAAGCTTTCTTT. The rearrangement uses TRBV27 and TRBJ1-1, with TRBD1 matching 8 bases. Unmatched junction bases numbered 13, after V lost 6 bases and J lost 4 bases. In germline, CDR1 is MNHEY, CDR2 SMNVEV (reference sequence). CDR3 length: 16 residues.

This clone was observed a handful of times. The J gene is TRBJ2-1, the V gene TRBV10-2, with TRBD2 matching over 8 bases. Germline loops: CDR1 WSHSY, CDR2 SAAADI. The junction had 8 bases not matched to a gene; V was cut back by 4 bases and J by 12 bases. The CDR3 runs 13 residues. CDR3 DNA: TGCGCCAGCAGTGCATCGGGGGGGCCCCCGCAGTTCTTC. Translation gives CASSASGGPPQFF.

CDR3 protein: CASSGTSSQETQYF. The CDR3 DNA reads TGTGCCAGCAGTGGGACTTCGTCACAAGAGACCCAGTACTTC. The rearrangement joins TRBV2 to TRBJ2-5, with D possibly TRBD2 on 5 matching bases. This CDR3 comprises 14 residues. The V end lost 4 bases, the J end lost 2 bases, and 11 bases lay between the germline ends. The V gene's germline CDR1 is SNHLY and CDR2 FYNNEI.

This CDR3 is CATSRASPNEKLFF. The CDR3 DNA reads as TGTGCCACCAGCAGAGCCTCCCCTAATGAAAAACTGTTTTTT. The chain uses TRBV15 and TRBJ1-4; D remains unclear. Trimming left V 1 base short and J 3 bases short, with 6 bases between. Germline CDR1 is LNHNV and CDR2 is YYDKDF (reference sequence). There are 14 residues in the CDR3.

In regard to this clone: The sample carries other DNA sequences with the same CDR3. The J gene is TRBJ1-5, the V gene TRBV6-6, with 7 nucleotides matching TRBD1. The length of the CDR3 is 16 residues. V gave up 5 bases and J gave up 2 bases; unmatched junction bases: 9. Per the germline V gene, CDR1 is MNHNY and CDR2 is SVGAGI (reference sequence). The CDR3 DNA reads as TGTGCCAGCAGTCTTTCGACAGGGATGGGCAATCAGCCCCAGCATTTT. Residues: CASSLSTGMGNQPQHF.